The 14 T cell receptor beta chains presented below share a single source sample, sequenced in a study of T cells in Graves' hyperthyroidism and ophthalmopathy. There were TCR beta CDR3 regions amplified from RNA transcripts. Primed by the HTBI set, a first-round RT-PCR was run on the TCR CDR3. TCRdb itself ran the multiplex PCR reads through MiXCR, one entry per CDR3 protein. The repertoire includes 470,000 or so distinct CDR3 sequences, 20% to 25% of them detected once, and 26% sits in the top ten. Input material: blood. The source of these receptors is a man aged 18-30 years with Graves' hyperthyroidism.

Many counts were recorded for this clonotype. The rearrangement links TRBV6-5 to TRBJ2-4, with 9 bases lining up with TRBD1. The germline V gene encodes CDR1 MNHEY and CDR2 SVGAGI. V was clipped by 7 bases and J by 7 bases; unmatched bases: 5. This CDR3 spans 13 amino acids. The CDR3 here is CASIWDRVNIQYF. CDR3 bases: TGTGCCAGCATCTGGGACAGGGTTAACATTCAGTACTTC.

In the case of this clonotype: A junction end diverges from the germline sequence, so it may reflect a read error. The chain employs TRBV5-6 and TRBJ2-7; D uncertain. Germline V lookup: CDR1 SGHDT, CDR2 YYEEEE. CDR3 length equals 13 residues. In DNA form, the CDR3 reads TGTTCCAGCAGCCTAGGGATCTCCTACGAGCAGTACTTC. Its protein product is CSSSLGISYEQYF.

Many counts were recorded for this clonotype. V and J are TRBV12-3 or TRBV12-4 and TRBJ2-5; D unresolved. CDR3 length: 15 amino acids. V was cut by 5 bases and J by 3 bases, with 16 bases left in between. The DNA of the CDR3 is TGTGCCAGCAGTCATTCCACCGTACTCAAAGAGACCCAGTACTTC. Its protein is CASSHSTVLKETQYF.

This chain joins TRBV28 and TRBJ2-7; the D gene is possibly TRBD1 (6 bases). The CDR3 has 12 residues. The V end lost 6 bases, the J end lost 12 bases, and 18 bases lay between the germline ends. Germline V gene lookup returns CDR1 MDHEN and CDR2 SYDVKM. The DNA for the CDR3 is TGTGCCAGCAGCACTACTGACAGGACGGGGTACTTC. Amino acid sequence: CASSTTDRTGYF.

This clonotype was observed many times. The chain joins TRBV28 to TRBJ2-7, with 9 bases identical to TRBD1. The germline gives CDR1 MDHEN, CDR2 SYDVKM. There are 16 residues in the CDR3. V gave up 6 bases and J gave up 2 bases; unmatched junction bases: 11. CDR3 sequence reads: CASSSPTGQGTYEQYF. As DNA, the CDR3 is TGTGCCAGCAGCTCGCCGACAGGACAGGGGACCTACGAGCAGTACTTC.

This clonotype has at least ten counts. This CDR3 is CARWEAAVQYF. The DNA for the CDR3 is TGTGCCCGCTGGGAGGCCGCCGTCCAGTACTTC. V gene TRBV30 combines with J gene TRBJ2-5; D possibly corresponds to TRBD2 (6 bases). Deletions cut 8 bases from V and 10 bases from J, with 17 bases between. This CDR3 contains 11 residues. Germline-derived CDR1 and CDR2 are GTSNPN and SVGIG (reference sequence).

This sequence joins TRBV12-3 or TRBV12-4 and TRBJ1-2; unclear D gene. The CDR3 runs 13 residues. With 7 bases removed from V and 7 bases from J, the gap between germline ends came to 16 bases. CDR3 amino acids: CASKDAGYFGYTF. CDR3 in DNA: TGTGCCAGCAAGGATGCGGGCTACTTTGGCTACACCTTC.

The chain carries TRBV4-1 and TRBJ1-1; D uncertain. Germline lookup yields CDR1 MGHRA and CDR2 YSYEKL. Trimming took off 4 bases at V and 0 bases at J, with 15 bases between the two ends. The length of the CDR3 is 16 residues. The CDR3 DNA is TGCGCCAGCAGCCTCTCGGGTTCGGGATTGAACACTGAAGCTTTCTTT. This gives the protein CASSLSGSGLNTEAFF.

Regarding this clonotype: Given a much more abundant clone one base away, this may be a read error. V and J are TRBV28 and TRBJ1-2; D is ambiguous. The CDR3 has 13 residues. Per germline, CDR1 MDHEN and CDR2 SYDVKM. CDR3 DNA sequence: TGTGTCAGCAGTTTTCGGCTAAACTATGGCTACACCTTC. This sequence encodes CVSSFRLNYGYTF.

As to this clonotype: It may be a read error: a sequence one base away is much more abundant. V usage is TRBV12-5 and J usage is TRBJ2-5; perhaps TRBD2 as D (6 bases). There are 14 residues in the CDR3. Per the germline V gene, CDR1 is LGHNT and CDR2 is FRNRAP. CDR3: CASSPAGLQVTQYF. CDR3 DNA: TGTGCTAGTTCCCCCGCGGGGCTCCAAGTGACCCAGTACTTC.

Ten or more counts support this clonotype. V usage is TRBV20-1 and J usage is TRBJ2-7; TRBD1 might be the D (6 bases). The germline gives CDR1 DFQATT, CDR2 SNEGSKA (reference sequence). V shed 5 bases and J shed 3 bases, with 11 bases lying between them. This CDR3 spans 12 amino acids. The CDR3, as DNA: TGCAGTGCTGGTGGACAGTTCTACGAGCAGTACTTC. It encodes CSAGGQFYEQYF.

The V gene is TRBV12-3 or TRBV12-4, the J gene TRBJ2-5; 7 bases align to TRBD1. This CDR3 comprises 17 residues. V lost 5 bases to trimming and J lost 2 bases; unmatched junction nucleotides: 14. The CDR3 spells CASSRTQGKGGQETQYF. The CDR3 nucleotides read TGTGCCAGCAGTCGAACACAGGGGAAGGGTGGTCAAGAGACCCAGTACTTC.

Details on this clonotype: The junction shows a germline mismatch at one end, possibly a read error. The chain joins TRBV11-2 to TRBJ2-4; D possibly corresponds to TRBD1 (5 bases). The CDR3 consists of 16 residues. CDR1 SGHAT and CDR2 FQNNGV come from the germline V gene. Here the CDR3 DNA reads TGTGCCAGCAGCCAAGGGCGTGGGCAGGGTAAAAACATTAAGTACTTC. This translates into CASSQGRGQGKNIKYF.

There are many counts of this clonotype. The genes are TRBV28 and TRBJ1-2; D is uncertain. This CDR3 region has 13 residues. Per germline, CDR1 MDHEN and CDR2 SYDVKM. Trimming removed 11 bases from V and 3 bases from J, with 16 bases in between. This CDR3 is CAVSQESDYGYTF. The CDR3 DNA reads TGTGCCGTATCTCAGGAAAGCGACTATGGCTACACCTTC.